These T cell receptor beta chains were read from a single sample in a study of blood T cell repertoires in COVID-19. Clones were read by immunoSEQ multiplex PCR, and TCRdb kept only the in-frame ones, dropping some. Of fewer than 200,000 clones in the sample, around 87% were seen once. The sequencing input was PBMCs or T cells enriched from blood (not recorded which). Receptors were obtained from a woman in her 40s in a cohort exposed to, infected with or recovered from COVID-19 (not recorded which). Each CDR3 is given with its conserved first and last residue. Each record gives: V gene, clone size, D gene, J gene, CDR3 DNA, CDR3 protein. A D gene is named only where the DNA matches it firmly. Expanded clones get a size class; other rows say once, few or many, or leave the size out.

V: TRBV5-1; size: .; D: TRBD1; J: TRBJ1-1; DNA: TGCGCCAGCAGGACAGGGGGGGACACTGAAGCTTTCTTT; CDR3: CASRTGGDTEAFF
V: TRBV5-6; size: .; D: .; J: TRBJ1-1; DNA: TGTGCCAGCAGCCAAAGCGTTGAAGCTTTCTTT; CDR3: CASSQSVEAFF
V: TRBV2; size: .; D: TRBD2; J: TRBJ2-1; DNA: TGTGCCAGCAGTGAAGAAGCTAGCGGGGCCAATGAGCAGTTCTTC; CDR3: CASSEEASGANEQFF
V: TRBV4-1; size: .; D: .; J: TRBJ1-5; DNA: TGCGCCAGCAGCCAAGATGGGGGACTCGTTAATCAGCCCCAGCATTTT; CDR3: CASSQDGGLVNQPQHF
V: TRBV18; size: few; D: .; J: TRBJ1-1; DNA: TGTGCCAGCTCACCACGAGAACCGGGTAACACTGAAGCTTTCTTT; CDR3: CASSPREPGNTEAFF
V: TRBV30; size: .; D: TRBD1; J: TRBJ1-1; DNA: TGTGCCTGGAGACCTTGGGACAGTGATAACACTGAAGCTTTCTTT; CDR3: CAWRPWDSDNTEAFF
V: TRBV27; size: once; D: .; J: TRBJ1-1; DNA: TGTGCCAGAGTATACCCGAGTAAAGACGGGTGGAACACTGAAGCTTTCTTT; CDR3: CARVYPSKDGWNTEAFF
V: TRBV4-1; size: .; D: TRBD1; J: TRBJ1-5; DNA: TGCGCCAGCAGCCAAGATTGGACAGGGATCAGGTATAGCAATCAGCCCCAGCATTTT; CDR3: CASSQDWTGIRYSNQPQHF
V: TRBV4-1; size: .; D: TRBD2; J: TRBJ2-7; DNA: TGCGCCAGCAGCCAGGGGACTGGCGGGGGGGCCTACTCAGCCAAGCAGTACTTC; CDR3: CASSQGTGGGAYSAKQYF
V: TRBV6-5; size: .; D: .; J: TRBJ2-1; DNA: TGTGCCAGCAGTCCCCTGGCGGGAAACAATGAGCAGTTCTTC; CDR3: CASSPLAGNNEQFF
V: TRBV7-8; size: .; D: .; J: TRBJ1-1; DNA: TGTGCCAGCAGCTTGCCCCCGGGGAACACTGAAGCTTTCTTT; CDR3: CASSLPPGNTEAFF
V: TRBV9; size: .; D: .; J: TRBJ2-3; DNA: TGTGCCAGCAGCCAGCGCCACACAGATACGCAGTATTTT; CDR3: CASSQRHTDTQYF
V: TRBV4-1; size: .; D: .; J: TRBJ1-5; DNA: TGCGCCAGCAGCCCTAGCGGGTCAGGGAATCAGCCCCAGCATTTT; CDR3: CASSPSGSGNQPQHF
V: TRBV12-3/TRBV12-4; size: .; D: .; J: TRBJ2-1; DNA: TGTGCCAGCAGGGGGCTAAATCAGTTCTTC; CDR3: CASRGLNQFF